This T cell receptor beta chain was documented in a study of T cells in localized non-small cell lung cancer (TCRdb year 2020). Study-level background: T cell repertoires of about 230 early-stage NSCLC patients were analyzed, with tumors being compared against uninvolved tumor-adjacent lungs. The cohort was made up of around 240 treatment-naive NSCLC patients whose localized lung tumors had been resected. NSCLC patients had a mean age of roughly 66 years, and 129 were male and around 99 female.

A note on this clone: Its antigen is not yet known. Base qualities were left out, and no much larger clone turns up one base away.

The paper as a whole reports these results and caveats: Because multi-region tumor sequencing was not performed, intratumor heterogeneity could not be ruled out. Because the study design was exploratory, TCR variables were selected using unadjusted p-values without false-discovery rate correction. Longer overall survival was associated with higher T cell density in blood, whereas shorter survival was associated with higher clonality in adjacent lung. Uninvolved tumor-adjacent lung showed the highest T cell clonality, higher than tumor, which suggests more focused antigenic responses in the uninvolved tumor-adjacent lung. A median of approximately 50 of the top 100 tumor clones turned up in the paired uninvolved adjacent lung, and under 30 of those clones also ranked among the top 100 of that same adjacent lung.

TCR beta CDR3 regions were sequenced from DNA using the immunoSEQ Assay. On the study's bioinformatics: T cell density was computed as TCR beta template counts normalized to usable DNA estimated by amplifying housekeeping genes. Using the preseqR package, richness was estimated by extrapolating to 120,000 templates for tissue samples and 400,000 templates for PBMC samples. Clonality was defined as one minus Pielou's evenness. To identify tissue-enriched TCRs, differential abundance testing was run on productive amino-acid clonotypes with a minimum total count of 5 and an alpha of 0.1. The Jaccard Index and the Morisita Overlap Index were used to measure repertoire overlap between compartments. TCR beta CDR3s were clustered by GLIPH together with public tetramer-defined viral CDR3s, and at least three viral sequences plus V-gene enrichment were required for viral motifs. TCRdb carries this immuneACCESS record with in-frame sequences only. Its versions omit some clonotypes, under half of them owing to an unresolved V gene in the studies checked, with the rest unexplained. D and trimming were read from the DNA, whereas the V and J calls and clone size are those reported in that table. The sample table records about 43,000 clones; roughly nine tenths of these occur just once. The ten largest make up about 10% of the sample.

At diagnosis, peripheral blood, uninvolved tumor-adjacent lung and tumor were collected and stored as a combination of fresh-frozen and FFPE material. For TCR repertoire profiling, blood samples were analyzed as peripheral blood mononuclear cells. CDR1 and CDR2 were assigned from the germline V gene as MDHEN and SYDVKM. V was cut back by 6 bases and J by 0 bases, leaving a gap of 6 bases between them. Spanning cysteine to phenylalanine, the CDR3 consists of 14 amino acids. Only CDR3 DNA is held: 42 bases, read in frame from base 1. This chain joins TRBV28 to TRBJ1-6; the D gene cannot be named for sure. The sequenced sample was PBMCs, obtained before any cancer treatment. This receptor was obtained from a woman aged 40-69 years with stage II lung adenocarcinoma. The CDR3 amino acid sequence is: CASSGPSYNSPLHF. The DNA sequence is given as TGTGCCAGCAGCGGGCCCTCCTATAATTCACCCCTCCACTTT.